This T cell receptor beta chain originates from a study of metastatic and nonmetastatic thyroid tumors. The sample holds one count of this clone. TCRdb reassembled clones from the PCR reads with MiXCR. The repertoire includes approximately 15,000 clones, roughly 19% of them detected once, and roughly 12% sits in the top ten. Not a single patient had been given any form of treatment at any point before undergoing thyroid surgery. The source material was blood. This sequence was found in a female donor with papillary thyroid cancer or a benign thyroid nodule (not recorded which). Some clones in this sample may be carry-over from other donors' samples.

The CDR3 loop is CSAPNSGQRRETQYF. The CDR3 region has the DNA TGCAGTGCGCCCAATTCAGGGCAGAGACGAGAGACCCAGTACTTC. This chain links TRBV20-1 with TRBJ2-5; tentatively, D is TRBD1 (5 bases). CDR1 and CDR2 (germline): DFQATT, SNEGSKA (reference sequence). Trimming removed 6 bases at V and 4 bases at J, with 21 bases between. This CDR3 comprises 15 residues.